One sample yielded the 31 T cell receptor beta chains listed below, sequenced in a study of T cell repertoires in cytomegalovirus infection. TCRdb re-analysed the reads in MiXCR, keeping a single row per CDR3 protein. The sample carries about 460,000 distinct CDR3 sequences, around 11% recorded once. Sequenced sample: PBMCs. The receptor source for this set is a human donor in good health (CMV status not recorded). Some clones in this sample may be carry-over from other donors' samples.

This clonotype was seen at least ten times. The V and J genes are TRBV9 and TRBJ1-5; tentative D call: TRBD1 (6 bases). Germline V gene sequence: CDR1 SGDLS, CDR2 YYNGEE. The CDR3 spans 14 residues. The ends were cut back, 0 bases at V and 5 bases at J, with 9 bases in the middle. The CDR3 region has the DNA TGTGCCAGCAGCGTAGGGTCAGGGGATCAGCCCCAGCATTTT. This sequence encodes CASSVGSGDQPQHF.

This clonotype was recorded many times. CDR3 sequence reads: CASTKPGAYEQYF. In DNA form, the CDR3 reads TGTGCCAGCACTAAACCAGGGGCCTACGAGCAGTACTTC. This rearrangement joins TRBV7-2 to TRBJ2-7; D is possibly TRBD1 (6 bases). The CDR3 is made up of 13 amino acids. The V gene's germline CDR1 is SGHTA and CDR2 FQGNSA. Trimming took 7 bases from V and 2 from J, leaving 12 bases between them.

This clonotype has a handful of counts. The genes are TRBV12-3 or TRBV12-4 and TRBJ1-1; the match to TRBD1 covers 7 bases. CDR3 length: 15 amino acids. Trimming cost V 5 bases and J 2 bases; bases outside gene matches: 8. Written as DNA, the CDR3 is TGTGCCAGCAGTACGGCAGGGGGAGTTAACACTGAAGCTTTCTTT. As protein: CASSTAGGVNTEAFF.

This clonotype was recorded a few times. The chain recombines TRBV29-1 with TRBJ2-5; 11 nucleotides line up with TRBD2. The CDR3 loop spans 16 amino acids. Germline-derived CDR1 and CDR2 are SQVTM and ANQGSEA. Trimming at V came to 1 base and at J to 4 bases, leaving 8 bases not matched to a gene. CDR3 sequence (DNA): TGCAGCGTTGAAGGCGAGGGACTAGCGGCTCGAGAGACCCAGTACTTC. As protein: CSVEGEGLAARETQYF.

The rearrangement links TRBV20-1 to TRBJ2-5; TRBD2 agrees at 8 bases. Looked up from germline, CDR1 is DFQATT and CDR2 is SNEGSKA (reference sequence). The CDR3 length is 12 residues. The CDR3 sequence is CRTGLAQETQYF. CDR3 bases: TGCAGGACTGGACTAGCCCAAGAGACCCAGTACTTC.

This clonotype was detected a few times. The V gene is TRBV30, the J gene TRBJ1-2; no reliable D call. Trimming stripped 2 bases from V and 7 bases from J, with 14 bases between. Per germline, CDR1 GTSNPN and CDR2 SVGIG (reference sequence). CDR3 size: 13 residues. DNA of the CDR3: TGTGCCTGGAGTTTAGATTGGGAGGCTGGCTACACCTTC. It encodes CAWSLDWEAGYTF.

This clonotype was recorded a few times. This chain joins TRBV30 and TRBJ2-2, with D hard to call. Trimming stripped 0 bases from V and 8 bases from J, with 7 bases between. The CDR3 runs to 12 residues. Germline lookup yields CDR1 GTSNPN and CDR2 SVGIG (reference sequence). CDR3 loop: CAWSVGGGELFF. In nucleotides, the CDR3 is TGTGCCTGGAGTGTGGGTGGAGGGGAGCTGTTTTTT.

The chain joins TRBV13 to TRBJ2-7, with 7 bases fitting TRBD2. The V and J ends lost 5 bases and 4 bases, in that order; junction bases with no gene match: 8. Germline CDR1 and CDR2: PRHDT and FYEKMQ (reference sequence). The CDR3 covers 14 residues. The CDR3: CASSISGAEYEQYF. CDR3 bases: TGTGCCAGCAGCATCAGCGGGGCCGAGTACGAGCAGTACTTC.

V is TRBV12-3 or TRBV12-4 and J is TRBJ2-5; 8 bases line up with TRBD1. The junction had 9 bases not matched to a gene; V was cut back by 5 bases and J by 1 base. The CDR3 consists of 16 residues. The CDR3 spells CASSPLRDRIQETQYF. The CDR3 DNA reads TGTGCCAGCAGTCCGCTGCGGGACAGGATCCAAGAGACCCAGTACTTC.

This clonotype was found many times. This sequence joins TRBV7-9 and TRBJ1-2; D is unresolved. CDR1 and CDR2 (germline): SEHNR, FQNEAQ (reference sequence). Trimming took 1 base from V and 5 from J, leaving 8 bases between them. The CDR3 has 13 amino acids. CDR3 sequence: CASSLGQHYGYTF. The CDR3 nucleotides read TGTGCCAGCAGCTTAGGGCAGCATTATGGCTACACCTTC.

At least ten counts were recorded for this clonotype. In DNA, the CDR3 is TGTGCCAGCAATGGCGGGACCCGAACAGATACGCAGTATTTT. Amino acids: CASNGGTRTDTQYF. The chain uses TRBV2 and TRBJ2-3; TRBD2 might be the D (6 bases). This CDR3 is built from 14 residues. V dropped 7 bases and J dropped 3 bases, with 14 bases sitting between them. Germline-derived CDR1 and CDR2 are SNHLY and FYNNEI.

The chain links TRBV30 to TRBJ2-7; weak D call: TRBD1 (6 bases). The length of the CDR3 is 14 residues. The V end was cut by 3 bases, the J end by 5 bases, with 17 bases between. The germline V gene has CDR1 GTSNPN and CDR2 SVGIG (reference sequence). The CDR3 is CAWRGGDRPHEQYF. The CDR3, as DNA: TGTGCCTGGAGAGGGGGAGACAGGCCCCACGAGCAGTACTTC. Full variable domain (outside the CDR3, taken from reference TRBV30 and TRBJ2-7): SQTIHQWPATLVQPVGSPLSLECTVEGTSNPNLYWYRQAAGRGLQLLFYSVGIGQISSEVPQNLSASRPQDRQFILSSKKLLLSDSGFYLCAWRGGDRPHEQYFGPGTRLTVT.

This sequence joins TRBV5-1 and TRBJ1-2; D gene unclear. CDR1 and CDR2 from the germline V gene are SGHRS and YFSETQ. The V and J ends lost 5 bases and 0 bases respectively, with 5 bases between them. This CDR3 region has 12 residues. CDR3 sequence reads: CASRHSNYGYTF. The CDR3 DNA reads TGCGCCAGCAGGCATTCTAACTATGGCTACACCTTC.

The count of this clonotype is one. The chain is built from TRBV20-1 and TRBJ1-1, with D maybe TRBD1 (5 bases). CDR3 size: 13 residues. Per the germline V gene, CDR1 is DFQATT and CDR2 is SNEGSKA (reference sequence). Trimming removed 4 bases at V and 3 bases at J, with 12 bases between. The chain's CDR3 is CSAMGRWDTEAFF. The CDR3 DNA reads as TGCAGTGCTATGGGACGATGGGACACTGAAGCTTTCTTT.

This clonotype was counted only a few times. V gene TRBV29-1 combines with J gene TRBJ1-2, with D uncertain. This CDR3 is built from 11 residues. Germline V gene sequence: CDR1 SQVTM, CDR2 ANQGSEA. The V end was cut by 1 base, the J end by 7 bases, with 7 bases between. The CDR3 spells CSVEVGSGYTF. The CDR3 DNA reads TGCAGCGTTGAAGTGGGTAGTGGCTACACCTTC.

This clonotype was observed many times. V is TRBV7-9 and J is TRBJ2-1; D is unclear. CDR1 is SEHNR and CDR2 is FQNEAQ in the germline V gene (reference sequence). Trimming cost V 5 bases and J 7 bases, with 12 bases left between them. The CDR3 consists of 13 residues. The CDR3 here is CASSPYSENEQFF. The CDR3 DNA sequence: TGTGCCAGCAGCCCCTACTCGGAAAATGAGCAGTTCTTC. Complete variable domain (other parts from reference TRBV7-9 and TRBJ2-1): DTGVSQNPRHKITKRGQNVTFRCDPISEHNRLYWYRQTLGQGPEFLTYFQNEAQLEKSRLLSDRFSAERPKGSFSTLEIQRTEQGDSAMYLCASSPYSENEQFFGPGTRLTVL.

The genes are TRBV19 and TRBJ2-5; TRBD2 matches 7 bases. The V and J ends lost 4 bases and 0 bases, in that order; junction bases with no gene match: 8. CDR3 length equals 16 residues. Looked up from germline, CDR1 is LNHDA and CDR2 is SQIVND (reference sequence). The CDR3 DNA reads TGTGCCAGTAGTAATGGGAGGGGCTACTACCAAGAGACCCAGTACTTC. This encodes CASSNGRGYYQETQYF.

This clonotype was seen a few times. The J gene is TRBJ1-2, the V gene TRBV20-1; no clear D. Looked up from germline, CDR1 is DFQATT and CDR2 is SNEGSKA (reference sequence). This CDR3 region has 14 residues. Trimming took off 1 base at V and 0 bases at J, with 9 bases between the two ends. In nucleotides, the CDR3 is TGCAGTGCTAGAGGCCCAGCTTCTAACTATGGCTACACCTTC. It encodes CSARGPASNYGYTF.

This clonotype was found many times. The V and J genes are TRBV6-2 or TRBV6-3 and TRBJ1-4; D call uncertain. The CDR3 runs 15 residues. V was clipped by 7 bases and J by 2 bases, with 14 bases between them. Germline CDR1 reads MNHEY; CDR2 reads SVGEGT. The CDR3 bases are TGTGCCAGCAAAACAGTGGGGTGGACTAATGAAAAACTGTTTTTT. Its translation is CASKTVGWTNEKLFF.

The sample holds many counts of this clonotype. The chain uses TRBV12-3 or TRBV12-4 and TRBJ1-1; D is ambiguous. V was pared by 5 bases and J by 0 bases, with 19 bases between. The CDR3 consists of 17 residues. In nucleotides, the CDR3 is TGTGCCAGCAGTCGATTAAGTTGGACGGCGATGAACACTGAAGCTTTCTTT. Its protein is CASSRLSWTAMNTEAFF.

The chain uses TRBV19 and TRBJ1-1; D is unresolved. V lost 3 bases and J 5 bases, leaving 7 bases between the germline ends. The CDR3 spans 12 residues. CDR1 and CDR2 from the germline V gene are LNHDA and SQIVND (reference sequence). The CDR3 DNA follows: TGTGCCAGTAGTATCGGGGAAACTGAAGCTTTCTTT. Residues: CASSIGETEAFF.

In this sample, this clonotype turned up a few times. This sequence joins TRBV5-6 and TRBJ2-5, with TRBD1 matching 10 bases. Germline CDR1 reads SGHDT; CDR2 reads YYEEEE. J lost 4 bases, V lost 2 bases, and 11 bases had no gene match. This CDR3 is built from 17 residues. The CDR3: CASSFMSRDRGGETQYF. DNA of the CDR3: TGTGCCAGCAGCTTTATGAGCCGGGACAGGGGAGGAGAGACCCAGTACTTC. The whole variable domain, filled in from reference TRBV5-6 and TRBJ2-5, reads DAGVTQSPTHLIKTRGQQVTLRCSPKSGHDTVSWYQQALGQGPQFIFQYYEEEERQRGNFPDRFSGHQFPNYSSELNVNALLLGDSALYLCASSFMSRDRGGETQYFGPGTRLLVL.

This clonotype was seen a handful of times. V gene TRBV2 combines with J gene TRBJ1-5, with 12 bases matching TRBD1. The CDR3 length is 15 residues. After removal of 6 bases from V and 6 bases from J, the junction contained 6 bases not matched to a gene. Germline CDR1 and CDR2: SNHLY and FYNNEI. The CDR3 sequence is CASRDGTGGSQPQHF. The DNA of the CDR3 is TGTGCCAGCAGAGACGGGACAGGGGGCAGTCAGCCCCAGCATTTT. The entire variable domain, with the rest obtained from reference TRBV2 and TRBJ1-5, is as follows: EPEVTQTPSHQVTQMGQEVILRCVPISNHLYFYWYRQILGQKVEFLVSFYNNEISEKSEIFDDQFSVERPDGSNFTLKIRSTKLEDSAMYFCASRDGTGGSQPQHFGDGTRLSIL.

The CDR3 is CASSQDSAREPEAFF. The DNA of the CDR3 is TGTGCCAGCAGCCAAGATTCGGCGAGAGAGCCTGAAGCTTTCTTT. This chain joins TRBV14 and TRBJ1-1; no clear D gene. This CDR3 is built from 15 residues. Germline values: CDR1 SGHDN, CDR2 FVKESK. V was cut by 0 bases and J by 6 bases, with 14 bases left in between.

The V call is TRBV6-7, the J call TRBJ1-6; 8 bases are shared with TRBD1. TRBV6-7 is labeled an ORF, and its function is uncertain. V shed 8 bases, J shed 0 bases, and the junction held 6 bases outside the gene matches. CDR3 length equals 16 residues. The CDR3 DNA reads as TGTGCCAGCCTGACAGGGGCCAGCTCCTATAATTCACCCCTCCACTTT. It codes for CASLTGASSYNSPLHF.

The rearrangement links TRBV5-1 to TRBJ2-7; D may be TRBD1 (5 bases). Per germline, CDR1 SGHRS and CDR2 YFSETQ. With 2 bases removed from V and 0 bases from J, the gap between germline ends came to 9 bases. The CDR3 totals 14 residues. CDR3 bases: TGCGCCAGCAGCTTTGACAGAGACTCCTACGAGCAGTACTTC. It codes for CASSFDRDSYEQYF.

CDR3 sequence reads: CSAIHPASGRRYEQYF. DNA of the CDR3: TGCAGTGCCATTCATCCAGCTAGCGGGAGGAGGTACGAGCAGTACTTC. This chain joins TRBV20-1 and TRBJ2-7; 11 bases align to TRBD2. In germline, CDR1 is DFQATT, CDR2 SNEGSKA (reference sequence). This CDR3 region has 16 residues. The junction had 14 bases not matched to a gene; V was cut back by 6 bases and J by 4 bases.

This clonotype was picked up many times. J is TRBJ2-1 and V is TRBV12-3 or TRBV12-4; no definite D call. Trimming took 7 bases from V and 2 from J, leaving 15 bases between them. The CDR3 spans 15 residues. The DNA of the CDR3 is TGTGCCAGCAATCTCCCAGGCAGGCCCTACAATGAGCAGTTCTTC. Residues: CASNLPGRPYNEQFF.

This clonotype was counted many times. CDR3 residues: CASSFQLGNTIYF. The DNA for the CDR3 is TGTGCCAGCAGTTTCCAATTGGGAAACACCATATATTTT. The gene calls are TRBV7-2 and TRBJ1-3; no clear D. The germline gives CDR1 SGHTA, CDR2 FQGNSA. The CDR3 is made up of 13 amino acids. The V end lost 6 bases, the J end lost 4 bases, and 10 bases lay between the germline ends.

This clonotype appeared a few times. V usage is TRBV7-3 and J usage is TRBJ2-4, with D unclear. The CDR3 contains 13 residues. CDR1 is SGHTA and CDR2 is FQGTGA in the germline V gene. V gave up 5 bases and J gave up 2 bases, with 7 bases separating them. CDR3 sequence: CASSPQPKNIQYF. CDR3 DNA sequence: TGTGCCAGCAGCCCACAACCCAAAAACATTCAGTACTTC.

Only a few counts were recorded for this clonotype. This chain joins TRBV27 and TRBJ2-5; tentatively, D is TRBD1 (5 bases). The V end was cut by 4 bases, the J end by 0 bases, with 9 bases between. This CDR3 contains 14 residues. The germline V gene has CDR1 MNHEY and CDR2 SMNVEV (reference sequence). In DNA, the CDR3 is TGTGCCAGCAGTTCCCTCAGGGACCAAGAGACCCAGTACTTC. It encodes CASSSLRDQETQYF.